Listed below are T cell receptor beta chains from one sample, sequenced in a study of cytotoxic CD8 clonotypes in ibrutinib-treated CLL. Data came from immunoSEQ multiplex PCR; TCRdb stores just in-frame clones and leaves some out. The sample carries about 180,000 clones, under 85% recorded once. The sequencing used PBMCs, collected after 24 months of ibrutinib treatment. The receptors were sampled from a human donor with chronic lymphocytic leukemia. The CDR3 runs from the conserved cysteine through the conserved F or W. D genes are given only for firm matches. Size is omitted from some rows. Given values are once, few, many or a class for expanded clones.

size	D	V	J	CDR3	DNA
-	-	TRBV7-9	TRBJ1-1	CASAGIQNTEAFF	TGTGCCAGCGCGGGGATACAGAACACTGAAGCTTTCTTT
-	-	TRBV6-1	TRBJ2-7	CASSGGGRQGRFYEQYF	TGTGCCAGCAGTGGGGGGGGTAGACAGGGAAGGTTCTACGAGCAGTACTTC
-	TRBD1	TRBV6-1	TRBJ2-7	CASSDRTGGIYEQYF	TGTGCCAGCAGTGATCGTACAGGGGGCATCTACGAGCAGTACTTC
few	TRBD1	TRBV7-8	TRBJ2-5	CASSVGTAQYF	TGTGCCAGCAGCGTCGGGACAGCCCAGTACTTC
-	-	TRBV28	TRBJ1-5	CASSLLPVGIQPQHF	TGTGCCAGCAGTTTATTACCGGTAGGGATTCAGCCCCAGCATTTT
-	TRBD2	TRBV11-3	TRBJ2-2	CASSLERTSGYTGELFF	TGTGCCAGCAGCTTAGAGCGGACTAGCGGATACACCGGGGAGCTGTTTTTT
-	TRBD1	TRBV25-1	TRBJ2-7	CASSPYRQGTSYEQYF	TGTGCCAGCAGTCCATACCGACAGGGTACCTCCTACGAGCAGTACTTC
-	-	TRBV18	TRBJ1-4	CASSPPEGRGKLFF	TGTGCCAGCTCACCACCTGAGGGGAGGGGGAAACTGTTTTTT
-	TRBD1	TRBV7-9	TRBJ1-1	CASSLEGGRLRREAFF	TGTGCCAGCAGCTTAGAAGGGGGCCGACTTCGGCGGGAAGCTTTCTTT
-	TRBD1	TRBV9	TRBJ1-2	CASSVDRGDYGYTF	TGTGCCAGCAGCGTAGACAGGGGAGACTATGGCTACACCTTC
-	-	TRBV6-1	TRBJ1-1	CASRLAGGFEAFF	TGTGCCAGCAGACTAGCGGGGGGGTTTGAAGCTTTCTTT
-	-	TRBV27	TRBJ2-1	CASSSRDLPYNEQFF	TGTGCCAGCAGTTCCCGGGACTTACCTTACAATGAGCAGTTCTTC
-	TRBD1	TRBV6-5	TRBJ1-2	CASSTTNRGYGYTF	TGTGCCAGCAGTACCACTAACAGGGGATATGGCTACACCTTC
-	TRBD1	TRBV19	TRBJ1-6	CASHGQGVNRRFNSPLHF	TGTGCCAGCCATGGACAGGGGGTGAATAGAAGGTTTAATTCACCCCTCCACTTT
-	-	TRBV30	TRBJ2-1	CAWSLVGTGEQFF	TGTGCCTGGAGTCTAGTCGGGACGGGGGAGCAGTTCTTC
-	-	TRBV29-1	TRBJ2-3	CSVFPRASTDTQYF	TGCAGCGTTTTCCCCCGCGCCAGCACAGATACGCAGTATTTT